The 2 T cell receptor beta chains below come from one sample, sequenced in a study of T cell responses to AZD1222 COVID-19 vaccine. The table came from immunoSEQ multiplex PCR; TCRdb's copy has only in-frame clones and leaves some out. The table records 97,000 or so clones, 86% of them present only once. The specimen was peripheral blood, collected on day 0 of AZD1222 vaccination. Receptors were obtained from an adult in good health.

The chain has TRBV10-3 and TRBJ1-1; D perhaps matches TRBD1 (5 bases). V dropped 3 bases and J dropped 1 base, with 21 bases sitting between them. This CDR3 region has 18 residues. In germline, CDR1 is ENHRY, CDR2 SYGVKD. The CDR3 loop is CAISDRRLWGEGNTEAFF. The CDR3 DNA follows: TGTGCCATCAGTGACCGCCGCTTGTGGGGGGAGGGGAACACTGAAGCTTTCTTT.

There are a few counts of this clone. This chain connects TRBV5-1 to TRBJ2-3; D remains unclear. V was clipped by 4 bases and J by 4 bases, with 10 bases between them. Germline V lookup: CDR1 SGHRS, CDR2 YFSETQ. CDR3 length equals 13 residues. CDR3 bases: TGCGCCAGCAGCCCCTCTGTCGCAGATACGCAGTATTTT. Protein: CASSPSVADTQYF.